This T cell receptor (beta chain) was captured in a study of CD8+ T cells in alopecia areata (dated by TCRdb to 2017 to 2018). Looking at the study overall: The treated patients took part in an open-label pilot trial in which moderate-to-severe alopecia areata was treated with oral tofacitinib at 5 to 10 mg twice daily. TCRbeta CDR3 regions were amplified by immunoSEQ multiplex PCR using 35 Vbeta forward and 13 Jbeta reverse primers. Scalp clonality was compared among normal scalp (n=4), patchy alopecia areata scalp (n=8), and alopecia totalis/universalis scalp (n=8). Biopsies were taken from tofacitinib-treated patients at baseline and at 4 and 24 weeks of treatment, and a later scalp biopsy was taken in several of the tofacitinib-treated patients. The study used high-throughput TCRbeta sequencing to examine T cell clonal expansion in alopecia areata, in both the C3H/HeJ mouse model and human patients. The RNA source kit depended on sample type: the PAXgene miRNA kit for fixed scalp, the miRNeasy kit for PBMCs, and the RNeasy kit for mouse skin. Tofacitinib was given for 6 to 18 months, followed by 6 months of follow-up off drug to assess delayed response and recurrence. Human TCRbeta sequencing covered scalp tissue and sorted CD4+ and CD8+ peripheral blood T cells from patchy and totalis/universalis alopecia areata patients and healthy controls.

This specimen's time point label, interpreted: baseline before oral tofacitinib. Lesional scalp punch biopsies and peripheral blood were collected from alopecia areata patients. PBMCs were separated by density centrifugation and stained for CD3, CD4 and CD8, after which CD4+ and CD8+ T cells were sorted on a FACSAria. The library was built by means of the immunoSEQ multiplex PCR assay. To provide template for TCR sequencing, every sample had RNA extracted and reverse transcribed into cDNA. SuperScript III was used for first-strand cDNA synthesis, primed with a 2:1 mix of oligo-dT and random hexamers. A synthetic immune receptor repertoire was used to assess amplification bias, and residual bias was removed computationally. The authors' analysis ran thus. After raw reads were preprocessed to remove errors, the CDR3 was defined following IMGT conventions as running from the conserved cysteine to phenylalanine. To get clonality, Shannon entropy was normalized by log2 of the number of productive unique TCRs and the result was subtracted from 1. Whether each scalp clone was CD4 or CD8 was inferred by checking scalp TCRbeta sequences against the CD4 and CD8 repertoires from sorted blood. Entries here come from immuneACCESS through TCRdb and include only in-frame sequences with V and J called. Some clones fail to appear in such tables; in the studies checked, an unresolved V gene covers under half of the shortfall, and the cause of the remainder is unknown. V, J and clone size reflect that table, while D and trimming were determined from the DNA. The sample profile shows around 250,000 clones; less than 80% of them were found once. The ten biggest clones cover around 1.2% of the sample.

From cysteine to phenylalanine, the CDR3 is 13 amino acids long. Solely the CDR3 DNA is kept, with 39 bases framed from the first base. Germline trimming amounts to 6 bases on V and 4 bases on J, with 4 as the count of junction bases outside the gene matches. Via the germline V gene, CDR1 is MNHEY and CDR2 SVGAGI. What the work shows at the level of the full study, not this receptor alone: Lesional scalp, especially in alopecia totalis/universalis, showed higher clonality and more expanded CD8+ clones than normal scalp, suggesting antigenic drive. Resident alphabeta T cells in normal human skin are also sequenced, complicating scalp TCR repertoire analysis, unlike mouse skin dominated by gammadelta T cells. Shared TCR sequences between patients were less evident than in mice, which may be partly attributable to HLA diversity in the patient population.

As for this clone: Its recognized antigen is unknown. No much larger clone is present one base from it, and per-base qualities are unavailable.

This clonotype was sampled from a human donor with alopecia areata. The rearranged chain carries TRBV6-5 and TRBJ1-2; TRBD1 aligns with 8 central bases. The source material was CD4+ T cells sorted from blood, sampled at week 0. The nucleotide sequence reads as follows: TGTGCCAGCAGGGGGACAGGAATCTATGGCTACACCTTC. It codes for CASRGTGIYGYTF.